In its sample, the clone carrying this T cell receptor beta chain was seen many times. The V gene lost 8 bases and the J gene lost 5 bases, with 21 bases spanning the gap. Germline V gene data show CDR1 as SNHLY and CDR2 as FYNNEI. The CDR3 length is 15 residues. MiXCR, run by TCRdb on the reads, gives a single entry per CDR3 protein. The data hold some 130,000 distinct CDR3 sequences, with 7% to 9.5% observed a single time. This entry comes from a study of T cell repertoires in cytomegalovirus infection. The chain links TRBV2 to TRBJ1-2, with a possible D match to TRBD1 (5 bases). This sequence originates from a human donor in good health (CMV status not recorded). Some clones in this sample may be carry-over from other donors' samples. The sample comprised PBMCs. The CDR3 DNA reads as TGTGCCAGCTTGGATTTGAGGGGTCCTTATTATGGCTACACCTTC. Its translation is CASLDLRGPYYGYTF.